Following are 23 T cell receptor beta chains from one sample sequenced in a study of cytotoxic CD8 clonotypes in ibrutinib-treated CLL. Produced via immunoSEQ multiplex PCR; TCRdb's table is partial and in-frame only. The sample carries about 130,000 clones, about 85% recorded once. The sequences come from PBMCs, collected after 24 months of ibrutinib treatment. The receptors here all came from a human donor with chronic lymphocytic leukemia.

This chain connects TRBV10-3 to TRBJ1-2; D perhaps matches TRBD1 (5 bases). This CDR3 is 15 amino acids long. V shed 3 bases and J shed 5 bases, with 16 bases lying between them. Looked up from germline, CDR1 is ENHRY and CDR2 is SYGVKD. CDR3 DNA sequence: TGTGCCATCAGTGAACAGGTGGCGGGAGGGTATGGCTACACCTTC. Encoded protein: CAISEQVAGGYGYTF.

This CDR3 is CASSYLSSYNSPLHF. CDR3 DNA sequence: TGTGCCAGCAGTTACCTGAGCTCCTATAATTCACCCCTCCACTTT. The chain couples TRBV27 to TRBJ1-6; D not certain. Trimming shortened V by 4 bases and J by 0 bases, and 7 bases separated the two germline ends. This CDR3 is built from 15 residues. Germline CDR1 is MNHEY and CDR2 is SMNVEV (reference sequence).

The chain has TRBV19 and TRBJ2-7; 9 bases are shared with TRBD1. V was clipped by 6 bases and J by 3 bases; unmatched bases: 6. CDR1 LNHDA and CDR2 SQIVND come from the germline V gene (reference sequence). The CDR3 totals 14 residues. CDR3 sequence reads: CASSAGTGNYEQYF. The CDR3 DNA reads as TGTGCCAGTAGCGCCGGGACAGGGAACTACGAGCAGTACTTC.

The rearrangement links TRBV4-2 to TRBJ2-3; weak D call: TRBD2 (6 bases). In germline, CDR1 is LGHNA, CDR2 YNFKEQ. V gave up 1 base and J gave up 1 base, with 12 bases separating them. There are 16 residues in the CDR3. CDR3 amino acids: CASSQVGPGGTDTQYF. The CDR3, as DNA: TGTGCCAGCAGCCAAGTTGGACCGGGGGGCACAGATACGCAGTATTTT.

This clone was observed a single time. The chain recombines TRBV5-4 with TRBJ2-3; D might be TRBD2 (5 bases). The germline V and J ends were trimmed by 2 bases and 0 bases, with 10 bases remaining between them. Germline V gene sequence: CDR1 SGHNT, CDR2 YYREEE (reference sequence). CDR3 length equals 15 residues. The CDR3 DNA sequence: TGTGCCAGCAGCTTCGGCGGGCCTAGCACAGATACGCAGTATTTT. Its translation is CASSFGGPSTDTQYF.

The chain has TRBV15 and TRBJ2-3; D is ambiguous. Trimming took 1 base from V and 7 from J, leaving 9 bases between them. Germline assignment: CDR1 LNHNV and CDR2 YYDKDF (reference sequence). This CDR3 has 13 amino acids. The CDR3 loop reads CATSRVGSHTQYF. The CDR3 nucleotides read TGTGCCACCAGCAGAGTAGGGTCCCATACGCAGTATTTT.

The CDR3 DNA follows: TGTGCCTGGAGTGCGACAGTTTCTAGGGACACAGATACGCAGTATTTT. This encodes CAWSATVSRDTDTQYF. This chain uses TRBV30 with TRBJ2-3, with D perhaps TRBD1 (5 bases). Deletions cut 1 base from V and 2 bases from J, with 16 bases between. Germline-derived CDR1 and CDR2 are GTSNPN and SVGIG (reference sequence). CDR3 size: 16 residues.

CDR3 nucleotides: TGTGCCAGCGCCGGAGGCAGCCCAGGGTCACCCCTCCACTTT. Its translation is CASAGGSPGSPLHF. V and J are TRBV6-6 and TRBJ1-6; tentative D call: TRBD1 (5 bases). The germline V gene has CDR1 MNHNY and CDR2 SVGAGI (reference sequence). V shed 8 bases and J shed 10 bases, with 18 bases lying between them. CDR3 size: 14 residues.

The V and J genes are TRBV7-8 and TRBJ1-2, with unresolved D. The germline V and J ends were trimmed by 1 base and 4 bases, with 10 bases remaining between them. This CDR3 comprises 14 residues. CDR1 and CDR2 (germline): SGHVS, FQNEAQ. The CDR3 sequence is CASSLDLVSYGYTF. As DNA, the CDR3 is TGTGCCAGCAGCTTAGACCTGGTTAGCTATGGCTACACCTTC.

This chain uses TRBV6-5 with TRBJ1-2; a possible D gene is TRBD1 (5 bases). This CDR3 is built from 15 residues. The V end lost 0 bases, the J end lost 4 bases, and 12 bases lay between the germline ends. Looked up from germline, CDR1 is MNHEY and CDR2 is SVGAGI. CDR3 protein: CASSYSSGRTYGYTF. The DNA of the CDR3 is TGTGCCAGCAGTTACTCGTCGGGGCGGACCTATGGCTACACCTTC.

The chain links TRBV19 to TRBJ2-2, with 9 bases identical to TRBD1. CDR3 length: 17 amino acids. Germline loops: CDR1 LNHDA, CDR2 SQIVND (reference sequence). J gave up 6 bases and V 8 bases, and 16 bases lay outside the gene matches. The CDR3 coding sequence is TGTGCCAGTCGCCCCGGGACAGGGCAAGGCGGGGCCGGGGAGCTGTTTTTT. Translating gives CASRPGTGQGGAGELFF.

This chain uses TRBV5-6 with TRBJ1-5, with D maybe TRBD1 (6 bases). Germline assignment: CDR1 SGHDT and CDR2 YYEEEE. The V end was cut by 1 base, the J end by 5 bases, with 13 bases between. The CDR3 sequence is 15 residues long. CDR3 protein: CASSLSPGVHQPQHF. CDR3 nucleotides: TGTGCCAGCAGCTTGAGTCCAGGGGTCCATCAGCCCCAGCATTTT.

V and J are TRBV19 and TRBJ2-5, with 7 bases that match TRBD1. Germline V lookup: CDR1 LNHDA, CDR2 SQIVND (reference sequence). Losses at the gene ends were 6 bases for V and 4 bases for J; bases not matched to a gene: 5. CDR3 length: 13 residues. CDR3 nucleotide sequence: TGTGCCAGTAGCCCAAACAGGGGAGAGACCCAGTACTTC. Its translation: CASSPNRGETQYF.

The V gene is TRBV6-1, the J gene TRBJ1-1, with TRBD1 as a possible D gene (5 bases). Germline CDR1 is MNHNS and CDR2 is SASEGT. The CDR3 sequence is 12 residues long. CDR3 protein: CASGDQRREAFF. The CDR3 region has the DNA TGTGCGAGCGGGGACCAGCGGCGGGAAGCTTTCTTT.

V gene TRBV7-2 combines with J gene TRBJ2-7; 11 bases align to TRBD1. The CDR3 is 15 residues long. Germline lookup yields CDR1 SGHTA and CDR2 FQGNSA. The V gene end was trimmed by 4 bases and the J gene end by 4 bases; junction bases not matched to a gene: 6. CDR3 in amino acids: CASSYSGTGGYEQYF. The CDR3, as DNA: TGTGCCAGCAGCTACTCAGGGACAGGGGGATACGAGCAGTACTTC.

This chain links TRBV5-5 with TRBJ1-5; D uncertain. V lost 1 base to trimming and J lost 5 bases, with 13 bases between them. CDR3 size: 15 residues. Germline CDR1 is SGHKS and CDR2 is YYEKEE (reference sequence). The CDR3 DNA reads as TGTGCCAGCAGCTTGCGTCCGTCCTTTGATCAGCCCCAGCATTTT. This encodes CASSLRPSFDQPQHF.

The chain couples TRBV9 to TRBJ1-1; a possible D gene is TRBD1 (5 bases). The V and J ends lost 0 bases and 6 bases respectively, with 15 bases between them. The CDR3 extends over 15 amino acids. Germline-derived CDR1 and CDR2 are SGDLS and YYNGEE. CDR3 sequence reads: CASSVAGHFGPEAFF. CDR3 in DNA: TGTGCCAGCAGCGTAGCGGGGCACTTCGGGCCTGAAGCTTTCTTT.

The chain carries TRBV7-9 and TRBJ1-4; no definite D call. Trimming took off 6 bases at V and 0 bases at J, with 11 bases between the two ends. The germline gives CDR1 SEHNR, CDR2 FQNEAQ (reference sequence). This CDR3 has 15 amino acids. DNA for the CDR3: TGTGCCAGCAGTGGCGGCAGGACAACTAATGAAAAACTGTTTTTT. It translates to CASSGGRTTNEKLFF.

With regard to this clone: A read error may account for a junction end that differs from germline. The rearrangement joins TRBV14 to TRBJ2-5; possibly TRBD1 or TRBD2 for D (5 bases each). Looked up from germline, CDR1 is SGHDN and CDR2 is FVKESK. The CDR3 covers 13 residues. CDR3 protein: CASSRELGDGIHF. Written as DNA, the CDR3 is TGTGCCAGCAGCCGCGAGCTGGGGGACGGTATACACTTC.

The rearrangement links TRBV29-1 to TRBJ2-7; D gene unclear. Germline V gene lookup returns CDR1 SQVTM and CDR2 ANQGSEA. Trimming removed 3 bases from V and 2 bases from J, with 8 bases in between. The CDR3 runs to 12 residues. Here the CDR3 reads CSVDSGAYEQYF. In nucleotides, the CDR3 is TGCAGCGTTGATTCAGGAGCCTACGAGCAGTACTTC.

The V gene is TRBV6-6, the J gene TRBJ1-2; 7 bases map to TRBD1. Germline V gene lookup returns CDR1 MNHNY and CDR2 SVGAGI (reference sequence). V shed 4 bases, J shed 2 bases, and the junction held 1 base outside the gene matches. The CDR3 covers 13 residues. The CDR3 DNA reads TGTGCCAGCAGTTCACAGGGGAACTATGGCTACACCTTC. It specifies CASSSQGNYGYTF.

The chain has TRBV21-1 and TRBJ1-6; the DNA was not used to check the table's D call, TRBD1. TRBV21-1 is listed as a pseudogene. The CDR3 runs to 19 residues. CDR3 region: CASSKGLSVTGSYNSPLHF. CDR3 DNA sequence: TGTGCCAGCAGCAAAGGGTTAAGTGTAACAGGGTCGTATAATTCACCCCTCCACTTT.

The CDR3 loop is CASSLGQGNGNTIYF. Here the CDR3 DNA reads TGTGCCAGCAGCTTGGGACAGGGGAATGGAAACACCATATATTTT. The rearrangement uses TRBV5-6 and TRBJ1-3, with TRBD1 identical over 8 bases. The CDR3 is 15 amino acids. Germline V gives CDR1 SGHDT, CDR2 YYEEEE. J gave up 3 bases and V 0 bases, and 2 bases lay outside the gene matches.